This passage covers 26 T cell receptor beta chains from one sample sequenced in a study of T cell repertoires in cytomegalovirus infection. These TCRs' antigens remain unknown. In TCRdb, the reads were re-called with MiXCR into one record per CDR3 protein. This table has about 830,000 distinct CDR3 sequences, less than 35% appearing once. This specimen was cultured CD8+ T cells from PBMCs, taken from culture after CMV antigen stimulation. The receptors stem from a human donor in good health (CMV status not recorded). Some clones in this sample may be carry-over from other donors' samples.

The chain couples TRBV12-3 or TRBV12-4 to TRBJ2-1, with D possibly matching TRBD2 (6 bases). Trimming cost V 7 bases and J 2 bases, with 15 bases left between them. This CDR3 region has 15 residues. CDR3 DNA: TGTGCCAGCACCCCGGGACTGGGCCCCTACAATGAGCAGTTCTTC. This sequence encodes CASTPGLGPYNEQFF.

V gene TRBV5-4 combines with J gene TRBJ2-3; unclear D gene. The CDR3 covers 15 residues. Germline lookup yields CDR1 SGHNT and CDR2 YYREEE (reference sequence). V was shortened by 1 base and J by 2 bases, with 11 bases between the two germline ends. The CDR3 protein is CASSLNLDLTDTQYF. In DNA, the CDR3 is TGTGCCAGCAGCTTGAACCTCGACCTCACAGATACGCAGTATTTT.

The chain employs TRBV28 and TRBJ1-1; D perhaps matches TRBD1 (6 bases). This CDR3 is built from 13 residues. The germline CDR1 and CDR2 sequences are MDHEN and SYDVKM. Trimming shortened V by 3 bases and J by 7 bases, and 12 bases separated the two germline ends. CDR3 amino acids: CASSFQGGGEAFF. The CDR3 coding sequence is TGTGCCAGCAGTTTCCAGGGAGGGGGTGAAGCTTTCTTT.

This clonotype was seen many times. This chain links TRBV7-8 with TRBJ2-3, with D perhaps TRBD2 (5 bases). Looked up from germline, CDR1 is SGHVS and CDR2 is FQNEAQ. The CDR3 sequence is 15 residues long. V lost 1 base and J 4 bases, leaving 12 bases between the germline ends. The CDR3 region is CASSLDIASPDTQYF. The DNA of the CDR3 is TGTGCCAGCAGCTTAGATATAGCTAGCCCAGATACGCAGTATTTT.

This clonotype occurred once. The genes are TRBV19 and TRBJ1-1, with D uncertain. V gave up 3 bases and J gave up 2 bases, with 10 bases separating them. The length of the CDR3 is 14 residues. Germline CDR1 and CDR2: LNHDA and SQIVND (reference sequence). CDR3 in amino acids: CASSIGRYNTEAFF. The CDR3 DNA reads TGTGCCAGTAGTATCGGCCGATACAACACTGAAGCTTTCTTT.

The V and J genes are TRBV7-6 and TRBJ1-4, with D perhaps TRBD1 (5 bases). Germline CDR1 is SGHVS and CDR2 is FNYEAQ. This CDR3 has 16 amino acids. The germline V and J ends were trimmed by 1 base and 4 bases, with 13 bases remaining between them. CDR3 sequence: CASSLEIPDSNEKLFF. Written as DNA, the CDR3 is TGTGCCAGCAGCTTAGAGATCCCTGACAGTAATGAAAAACTGTTTTTT.

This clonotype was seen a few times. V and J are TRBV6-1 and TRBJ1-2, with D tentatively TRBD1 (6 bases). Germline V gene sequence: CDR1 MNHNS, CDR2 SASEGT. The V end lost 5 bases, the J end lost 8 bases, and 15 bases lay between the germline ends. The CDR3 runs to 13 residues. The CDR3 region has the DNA TGTGCCAGCAGTTACCGGGACACTGGCGGCTACACCTTC. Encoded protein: CASSYRDTGGYTF.

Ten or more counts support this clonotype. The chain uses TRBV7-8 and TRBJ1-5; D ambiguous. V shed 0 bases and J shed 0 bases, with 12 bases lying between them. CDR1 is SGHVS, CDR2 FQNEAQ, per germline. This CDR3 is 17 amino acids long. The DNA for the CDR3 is TGTGCCAGCAGCTTAGCGAGCCGGGAGTATAGCAATCAGCCCCAGCATTTT. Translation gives CASSLASREYSNQPQHF.

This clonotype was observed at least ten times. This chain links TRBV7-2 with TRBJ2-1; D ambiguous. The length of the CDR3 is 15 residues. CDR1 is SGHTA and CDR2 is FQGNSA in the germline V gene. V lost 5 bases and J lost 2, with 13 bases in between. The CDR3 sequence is CASSPDLSTYNEQFF. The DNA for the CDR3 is TGTGCCAGCAGCCCGGACCTCAGCACCTACAATGAGCAGTTCTTC.

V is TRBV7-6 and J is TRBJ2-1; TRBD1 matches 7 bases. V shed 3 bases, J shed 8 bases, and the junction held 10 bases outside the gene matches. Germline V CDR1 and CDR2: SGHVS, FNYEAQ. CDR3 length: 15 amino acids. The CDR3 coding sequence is TGTGCCAGCAGCTTTCCCGGGTTCCAGGGGGATGAGCAGTTCTTC. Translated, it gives CASSFPGFQGDEQFF.

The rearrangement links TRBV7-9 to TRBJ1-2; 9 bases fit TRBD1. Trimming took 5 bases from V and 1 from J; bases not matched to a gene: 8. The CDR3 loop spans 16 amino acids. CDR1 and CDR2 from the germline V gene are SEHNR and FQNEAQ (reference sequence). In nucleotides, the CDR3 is TGTGCCAGCAGCCTCGCCCGGGACAGGGATAACTATGGCTACACCTTC. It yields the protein CASSLARDRDNYGYTF.

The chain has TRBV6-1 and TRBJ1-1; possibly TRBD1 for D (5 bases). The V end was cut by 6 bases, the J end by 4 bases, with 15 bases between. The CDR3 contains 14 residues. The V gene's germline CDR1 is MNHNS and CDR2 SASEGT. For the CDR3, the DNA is TGTGCCAGCAGCTTGTTGGGGGGAAGCACTGAAGCTTTCTTT. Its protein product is CASSLLGGSTEAFF.

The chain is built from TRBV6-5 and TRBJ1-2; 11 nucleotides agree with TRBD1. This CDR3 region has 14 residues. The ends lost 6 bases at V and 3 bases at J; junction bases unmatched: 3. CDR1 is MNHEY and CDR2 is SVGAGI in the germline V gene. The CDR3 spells CASRDRGRDYGYTF. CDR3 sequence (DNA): TGTGCCAGCAGGGACAGGGGGCGCGACTATGGCTACACCTTC.

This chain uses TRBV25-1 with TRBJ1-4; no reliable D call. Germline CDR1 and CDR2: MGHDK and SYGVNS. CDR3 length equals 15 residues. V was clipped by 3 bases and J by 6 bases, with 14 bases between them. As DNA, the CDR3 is TGTGCCAGCAGTGAGCACGGGGTAGTGGATGAAAAACTGTTTTTT. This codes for CASSEHGVVDEKLFF.

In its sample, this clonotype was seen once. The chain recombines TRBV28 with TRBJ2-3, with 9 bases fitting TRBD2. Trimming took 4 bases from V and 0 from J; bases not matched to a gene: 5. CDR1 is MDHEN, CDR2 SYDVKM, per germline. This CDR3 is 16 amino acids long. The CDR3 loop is CASSSPSGVSTDTQYF. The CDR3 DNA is TGTGCCAGCAGTTCACCTAGCGGGGTTAGCACAGATACGCAGTATTTT.

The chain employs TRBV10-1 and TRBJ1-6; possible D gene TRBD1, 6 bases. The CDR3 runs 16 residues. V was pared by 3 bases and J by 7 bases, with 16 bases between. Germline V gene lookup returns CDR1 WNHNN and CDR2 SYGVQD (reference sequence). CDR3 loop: CASSESNRARNSPLHF. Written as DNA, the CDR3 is TGCGCCAGCAGTGAATCCAACAGGGCAAGAAATTCACCCCTCCACTTT.

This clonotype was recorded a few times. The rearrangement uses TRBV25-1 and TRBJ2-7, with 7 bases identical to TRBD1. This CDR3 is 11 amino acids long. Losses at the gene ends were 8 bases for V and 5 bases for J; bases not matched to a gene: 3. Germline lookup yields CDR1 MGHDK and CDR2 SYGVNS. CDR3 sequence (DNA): TGTGCCAGCGGAACAGGGGACGAGCAGTACTTC. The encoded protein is CASGTGDEQYF.

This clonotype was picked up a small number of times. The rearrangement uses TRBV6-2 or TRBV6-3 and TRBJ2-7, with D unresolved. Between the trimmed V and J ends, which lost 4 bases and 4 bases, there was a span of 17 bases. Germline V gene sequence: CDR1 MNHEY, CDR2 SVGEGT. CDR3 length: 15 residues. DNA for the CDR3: TGTGCCAGCAGTTTACGCCGAGGCCCCCTTTACGAGCAGTACGTC. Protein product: CASSLRRGPLYEQYV.

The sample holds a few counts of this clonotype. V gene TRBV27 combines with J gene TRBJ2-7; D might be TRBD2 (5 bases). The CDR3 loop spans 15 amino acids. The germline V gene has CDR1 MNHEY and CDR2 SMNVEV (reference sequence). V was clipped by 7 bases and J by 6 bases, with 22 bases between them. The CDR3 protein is CASTAERGGLGEQYF. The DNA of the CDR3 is TGTGCCAGCACCGCTGAACGGGGTGGTCTTGGCGAGCAGTACTTC.

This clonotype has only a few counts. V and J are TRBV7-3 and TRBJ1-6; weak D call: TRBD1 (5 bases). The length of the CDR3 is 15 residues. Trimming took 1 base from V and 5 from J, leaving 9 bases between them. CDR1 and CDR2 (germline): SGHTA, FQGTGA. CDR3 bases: TGTGCCAGCAGCTTAAACGGACACAATAATTCACCCCTCCACTTT. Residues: CASSLNGHNNSPLHF.

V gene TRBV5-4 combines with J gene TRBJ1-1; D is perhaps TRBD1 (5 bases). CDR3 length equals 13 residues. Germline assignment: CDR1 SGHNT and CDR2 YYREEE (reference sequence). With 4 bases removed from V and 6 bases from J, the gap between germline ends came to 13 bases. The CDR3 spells CASSPSGFPEAFF. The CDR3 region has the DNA TGTGCCAGCAGCCCCTCAGGGTTTCCTGAAGCTTTCTTT.

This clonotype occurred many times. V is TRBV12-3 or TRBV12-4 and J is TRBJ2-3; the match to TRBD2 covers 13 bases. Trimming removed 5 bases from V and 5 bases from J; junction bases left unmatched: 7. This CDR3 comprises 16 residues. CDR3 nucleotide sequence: TGTGCCAGCAGTCCCACTAGCGGGGGGGCCGTAGATACGCAGTATTTT. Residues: CASSPTSGGAVDTQYF.

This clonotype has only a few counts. The CDR3: CAINLNTGELFF. In nucleotides, the CDR3 is TGTGCCATCAACCTAAACACCGGGGAGCTGTTTTTT. The V call is TRBV10-3, the J call TRBJ2-2; D call uncertain. This CDR3 is built from 12 residues. Germline lookup yields CDR1 ENHRY and CDR2 SYGVKD. Trimming removed 7 bases at V and 2 bases at J, with 5 bases between.

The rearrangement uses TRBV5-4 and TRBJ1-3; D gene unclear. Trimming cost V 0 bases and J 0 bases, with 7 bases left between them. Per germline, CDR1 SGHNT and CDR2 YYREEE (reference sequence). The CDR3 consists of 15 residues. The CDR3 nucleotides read TGTGCCAGCAGCTTGGGCAGTGGCTCTGGAAACACCATATATTTT. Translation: CASSLGSGSGNTIYF.

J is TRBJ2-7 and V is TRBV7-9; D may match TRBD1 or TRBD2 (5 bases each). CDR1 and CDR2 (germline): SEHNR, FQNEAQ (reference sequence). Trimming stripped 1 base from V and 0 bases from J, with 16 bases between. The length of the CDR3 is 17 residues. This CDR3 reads CASSLGDGMSPSYEQYF. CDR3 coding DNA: TGTGCCAGCAGCTTAGGGGACGGAATGTCACCCTCCTACGAGCAGTACTTC.

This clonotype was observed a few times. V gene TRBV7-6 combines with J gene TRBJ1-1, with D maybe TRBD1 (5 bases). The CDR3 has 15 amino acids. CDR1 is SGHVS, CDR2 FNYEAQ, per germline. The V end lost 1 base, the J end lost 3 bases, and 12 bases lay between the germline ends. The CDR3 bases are TGTGCCAGCAGCTTAGGCGCAGGGCTATACACTGAAGCTTTCTTT. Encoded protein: CASSLGAGLYTEAFF.